This T cell receptor beta chain was sequenced for a study of T cells in Graves' hyperthyroidism and ophthalmopathy. Overall study: Any treatment followed the collection of peripheral blood at initial diagnosis.

Turning to this clonotype: The target antigen is unknown. This could be a read error, since a much larger clone is one nucleotide away.

The CDR3 has 12 amino acids. The germline gives CDR1 SQVTM, CDR2 ANQGSEA. Trimming took off 0 bases at V and 7 bases at J, with 10 bases between the two ends. The study's findings and limits: Blood also held most thyroid clonotypes expanded beyond 0.001. Stable hyperthyroidism and ophthalmopathy were separated using 13 V-J signatures.

The patients, who ranged from 18 to 65 in age, presented with newly diagnosed hyperthyroidism lasting under 2 months. RNA transcripts were the template for amplifying TCR beta CDR3 regions. The primer set for the first-round RT-PCR of the TCR CDR3 was HTBI. TCRdb reanalysed the multiplex PCR reads using MiXCR and keeps one entry per CDR3 protein. The sample lists 750,000 to 900,000 distinct CDR3 sequences; about 38% were seen once. This TCR derives from a man younger than 30 with Graves' hyperthyroidism. This chain joins TRBV29-1 and TRBJ2-7; TRBD1 or TRBD2 may be the D gene (6 bases each). Material for sequencing was blood. CDR3 residues: CSVEEGAGEQYF. In DNA form, the CDR3 reads TGCAGCGTTGAAGAGGGGGCGGGGGAGCAGTACTTC.